A selection of T cell receptor beta chains follows, all from one sample in a study of blood T cell repertoires in COVID-19. Generated by immunoSEQ multiplex PCR, the TCRdb table keeps only in-frame clones and is missing some. The table shows fewer than 80,000 clones, with approximately 80% occurring only once. The sample consisted of peripheral blood. The receptors were sampled from a man aged 45-65 years with COVID-19, enrolled during active disease. The conserved cysteine and the conserved F or W are not part of the CDR3 here. Each record gives: CDR3 length, J gene, V gene, clone size, CDR3 protein. A row's size may be missing; if present it is once, few, many or a size class.

length: 13; J: TRBJ1-1; V: TRBV5-1; size: NA; CDR3: ASSRRRRGEGEAF
length: 12; J: TRBJ2-7; V: TRBV11-2; size: NA; CDR3: ASSPTRGGYEQY
length: 16; J: TRBJ2-1; V: TRBV7-2; size: NA; CDR3: ASSPETGGEGGRSEQF
length: 14; J: TRBJ2-1; V: TRBV13; size: NA; CDR3: ASSLGRGSVDNEQF
length: 12; J: TRBJ2-7; V: TRBV7-3; size: NA; CDR3: ASSPPGRHYEQY
length: 10; J: TRBJ1-5; V: TRBV5-8; size: NA; CDR3: ASSLLGQPQH
length: 9; J: TRBJ2-3; V: TRBV10-3; size: once; CDR3: ATETGDTQY
length: 10; J: TRBJ1-2; V: TRBV29-1; size: NA; CDR3: SVPTGALRDT
length: 11; J: TRBJ2-1; V: TRBV7-2; size: NA; CDR3: ASSLFGNNEQF
length: 12; J: TRBJ2-3; V: TRBV6-5; size: once; CDR3: ASSYKQGSDTQY
length: 14; J: TRBJ2-5; V: TRBV6-5; size: NA; CDR3: ASSYVRTSGEETQY
length: 9; J: TRBJ2-5; V: TRBV24-1; size: NA; CDR3: ATREQETQY
length: 13; J: TRBJ2-3; V: TRBV9; size: NA; CDR3: ASSVGQGATDTQY